The T cell receptor beta chain described here comes from a study of early T cells in non-severe SARS-CoV-2 infection. Study as a whole: Sequencing targeted bulk RNA from unsorted whole blood, leaving chains unpaired. Study-wide results and caveats: Database matching using VDJdb favored anti-spike CD8 responses, with private and CD4 specificities left missing.

Germline V gene sequence: CDR1 SQVTM, CDR2 ANQGSEA. This CDR3 comprises 14 residues. Trimming shortened V by 3 bases and J by 0 bases, and 12 bases separated the two germline ends. Notes on this clonotype: Its antigen is currently unknown.

Researchers attached unique molecular identifiers to individual cDNA molecules. In TCRdb, the 5' RACE reads were re-called with MiXCR into one record per CDR3 protein. Of tens of thousands of distinct CDR3 sequences in the sample, less than 8% were seen once. Sequenced material: whole blood. The chain joins TRBV29-1 to TRBJ2-7; a weak D match, TRBD2 (5 bases). The TCR was taken from an adult who was a healthcare worker with PCR-confirmed SARS-CoV-2 infection or an uninfected control (not recorded which). CDR3 sequence reads: CSVDEGGSSYEQYF. CDR3 nucleotide sequence: TGCAGCGTTGACGAGGGTGGATCCTCCTACGAGCAGTACTTC.